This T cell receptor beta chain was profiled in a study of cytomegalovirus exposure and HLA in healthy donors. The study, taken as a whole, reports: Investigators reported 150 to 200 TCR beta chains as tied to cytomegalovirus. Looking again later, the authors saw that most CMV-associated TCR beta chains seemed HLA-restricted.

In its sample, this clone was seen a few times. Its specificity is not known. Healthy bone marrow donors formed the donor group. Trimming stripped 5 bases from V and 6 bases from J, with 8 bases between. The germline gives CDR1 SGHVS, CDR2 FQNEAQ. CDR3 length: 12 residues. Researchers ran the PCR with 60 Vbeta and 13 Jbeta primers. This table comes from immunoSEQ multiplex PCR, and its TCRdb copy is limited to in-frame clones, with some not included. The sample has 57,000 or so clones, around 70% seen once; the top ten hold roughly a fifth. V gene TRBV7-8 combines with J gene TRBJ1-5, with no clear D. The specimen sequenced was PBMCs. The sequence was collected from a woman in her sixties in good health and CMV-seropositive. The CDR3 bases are TGTGCCAGCAGCGGTTGGAGTCAGCCCCAGCATTTT. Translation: CASSGWSQPQHF.